The 16 T cell receptor beta chains in this list originate from one sample, sequenced in a study of cytomegalovirus exposure and HLA in healthy donors. The PCR was carried out with 60 Vbeta primers and 13 Jbeta primers. Method: immunoSEQ multiplex PCR; TCRdb's copy keeps in-frame clones and lacks some. The sample has around 130,000 clones; 60% to 85% are singletons. The sequencing sample was made of PBMCs. The receptor set was obtained from a man younger than 40 in good health and CMV-seronegative.

The CDR3 DNA sequence: TGCGCCAGCAGCTTACAGGGGGCTCGCACAGATACGCAGTATTTT. Translating it yields CASSLQGARTDTQYF. The gene calls are TRBV5-1 and TRBJ2-3, with TRBD1 matching over 9 bases. Germline CDR1 and CDR2: SGHRS and YFSETQ. J gave up 1 base and V 2 bases, and 2 bases lay outside the gene matches. The CDR3 length is 15 residues.

The CDR3 bases are TGTGCCTGGAGTGCGGGGGGAGGAAATGAGCAGTTCTTC. Its protein product is CAWSAGGGNEQFF. The gene calls are TRBV30 and TRBJ2-1; 7 positions agree with TRBD2. This CDR3 has 13 amino acids. J lost 7 bases, V lost 1 base, and 4 bases had no gene match. CDR1 GTSNPN and CDR2 SVGIG come from the germline V gene (reference sequence).

There are a few counts of this clone. The chain employs TRBV18 and TRBJ2-7; no firm D call. With 3 bases removed from V and 6 bases from J, the gap between germline ends came to 6 bases. Germline CDR1 is KGHSH and CDR2 is LQKENI. This CDR3 comprises 11 residues. DNA for the CDR3: TGTGCCAGCTCACCCCAGGCCGAGCAGTACTTC. It is translated as CASSPQAEQYF.

The gene calls are TRBV4-2 and TRBJ1-2, with 7 bases fitting TRBD1. Germline V gene data show CDR1 as LGHNA and CDR2 as YNFKEQ. The CDR3 is 15 amino acids. V dropped 3 bases and J dropped 4; count of bases not matched to a gene: 8. The CDR3 DNA reads TGTGCCAGCAGCCAGGATGACAGGGATCGCTATGGCTACACCTTC. Encoded protein: CASSQDDRDRYGYTF.

This chain joins TRBV6-5 and TRBJ2-7; 7 nucleotides line up with TRBD1. The CDR3 has 15 residues. Trimming cost V 2 bases and J 3 bases; bases outside gene matches: 7. CDR1 is MNHEY and CDR2 is SVGAGI in the germline V gene. The CDR3 coding sequence is TGTGCCAGCAGTTACACAACAGGGGATGGCTACGAGCAGTACTTC. Residues: CASSYTTGDGYEQYF.

This sequence joins TRBV15 and TRBJ1-5; D not certain. Germline V gene sequence: CDR1 LNHNV, CDR2 YYDKDF (reference sequence). V dropped 8 bases and J dropped 2 bases, with 13 bases sitting between them. CDR3 length: 14 amino acids. The CDR3 reads CATADEGGNQPQHF. The CDR3 DNA sequence: TGTGCCACCGCGGACGAGGGTGGCAATCAGCCCCAGCATTTT.

CDR3 sequence (DNA): TGTGCCAGCAGCGCTGGATTAGGAGGACGGGAGCTGCCCTACGAGCAGTACTTC. Translating gives CASSAGLGGRELPYEQYF. The J gene is TRBJ2-7, the V gene TRBV9, with D perhaps matching TRBD2 (6 bases). Trimming left V 3 bases short and J 2 bases short, with 24 bases between. From germline, CDR1 is SGDLS and CDR2 YYNGEE. This CDR3 is built from 18 residues.

In this sample, this clone turned up once. This chain uses TRBV5-6 with TRBJ1-2, with TRBD1 identical over 9 bases. Trimming took 4 bases from V and 5 from J; bases not matched to a gene: 3. The CDR3 spans 13 residues. Germline values: CDR1 SGHDT, CDR2 YYEEEE. The CDR3 is CASSGQGHYGYTF. DNA for the CDR3: TGTGCCAGCAGCGGACAGGGGCATTATGGCTACACCTTC.

This sequence joins TRBV7-9 and TRBJ1-2; no clear D gene. The V gene's germline CDR1 is SEHNR and CDR2 FQNEAQ (reference sequence). There are 15 residues in the CDR3. Trimming pared 5 bases from V and 2 bases from J, leaving 15 bases between. The CDR3 coding sequence is TGTGCCAGCAGCACCCTGGGAGGAATCAACTATGGCTACACCTTC. It specifies CASSTLGGINYGYTF. Complete variable domain (other parts from reference TRBV7-9 and TRBJ1-2): DTGVSQNPRHKITKRGQNVTFRCDPISEHNRLYWYRQTLGQGPEFLTYFQNEAQLEKSRLLSDRFSAERPKGSFSTLEIQRTEQGDSAMYLCASSTLGGINYGYTFGSGTRLTVV.

The chain joins TRBV28 to TRBJ1-4, with D possibly being TRBD1 (6 bases). V shed 6 bases and J shed 6 bases, with 14 bases lying between them. In germline, CDR1 is MDHEN, CDR2 SYDVKM. The CDR3 loop spans 14 amino acids. CDR3 amino acids: CASRPANRDEKLFF. The CDR3 bases are TGTGCCAGCAGACCCGCAAACAGGGATGAAAAACTGTTTTTT.

J is TRBJ2-7 and V is TRBV6-5, with TRBD2 matching 8 bases. This CDR3 has 15 amino acids. Germline CDR1 reads MNHEY; CDR2 reads SVGAGI. After removal of 0 bases from V and 4 bases from J, the junction contained 5 bases not matched to a gene. For the CDR3, the DNA is TGTGCCAGCAGTTACTCGGCGGGACTAGGATACGAGCAGTACTTC. This gives the protein CASSYSAGLGYEQYF.

J is TRBJ2-7 and V is TRBV27; 10 positions match TRBD2. Germline V gives CDR1 MNHEY, CDR2 SMNVEV (reference sequence). CDR3 length: 16 amino acids. V dropped 4 bases and J dropped 7; count of bases not matched to a gene: 13. The CDR3 DNA follows: TGTGCCAGCAGTTCCCTTGGCACTAGCGGGGCCCTGGAGCAGTACTTC. This sequence encodes CASSSLGTSGALEQYF.

The chain combines TRBV5-4 with TRBJ2-1; TRBD1 aligns across 8 bases. The V gene's germline CDR1 is SGHNT and CDR2 YYREEE (reference sequence). The CDR3 contains 16 residues. With 4 bases clipped from V and 2 bases from J, the junction kept 8 bases outside the gene matches. CDR3 sequence reads: CASSASGGPTYNEQFF. The CDR3 nucleotides read TGTGCCAGCAGCGCCTCAGGGGGCCCCACCTACAATGAGCAGTTCTTC.

This clone came up a few times. This chain links TRBV11-2 with TRBJ2-7; D possibly corresponds to TRBD2 (7 bases). With 5 bases removed from V and 1 base from J, the gap between germline ends came to 24 bases. CDR1 is SGHAT, CDR2 FQNNGV, per germline. The CDR3 is 18 amino acids. The CDR3 DNA is TGTGCCAGCAGCCCTATTAGCCGGGGGGCAGGTATTTCCTACGAGCAGTACTTC. The encoded protein is CASSPISRGAGISYEQYF.

The CDR3 DNA sequence: TGTGCCAGCAGTTTGGGACAGGATAATCAGCCCCAGCATTTT. It yields the protein CASSLGQDNQPQHF. The V call is TRBV28, the J call TRBJ1-5, with TRBD1 matching 8 bases. The germline V gene encodes CDR1 MDHEN and CDR2 SYDVKM. J gave up 4 bases and V 3 bases, and 2 bases lay outside the gene matches. This CDR3 has 14 amino acids.

CDR3 region: CASRDTGSGYGYTF. DNA for the CDR3: TGTGCCAGCAGGGATACAGGGTCCGGTTATGGCTACACCTTC. V gene TRBV6-1 combines with J gene TRBJ1-2, with TRBD1 as a possible D gene (6 bases). Trimming took 6 bases from V and 5 from J, leaving 16 bases between them. The CDR3 runs 14 residues. In germline, CDR1 is MNHNS, CDR2 SASEGT.